Presented here are 14 T cell receptor beta chains from one specimen sequenced in a study of blood T cell repertoires in COVID-19. Sequenced by immunoSEQ multiplex PCR; TCRdb stores in-frame clones only, minus some. Of approximately 59,000 clones listed, roughly 81% are singletons. The sequenced sample was peripheral blood. Source of these receptors: a man older than 75 with acute or convalescent COVID-19.

This CDR3 reads CASSIGTGGLSGANVLTF. Written as DNA, the CDR3 is TGTGCCAGTAGTATCGGGACAGGGGGCCTCTCTGGGGCCAACGTCCTGACTTTC. V usage is TRBV19 and J usage is TRBJ2-6; 12 bases match TRBD1. Unmatched junction bases numbered 3, after V lost 3 bases and J lost 0 bases. There are 18 residues in the CDR3. Germline V lookup: CDR1 LNHDA, CDR2 SQIVND (reference sequence).

V usage is TRBV7-3 and J usage is TRBJ1-3; the match to TRBD1 covers 8 bases. CDR1 SGHTA and CDR2 FQGTGA come from the germline V gene. V trimming: 6 bases; J trimming: 0 bases; junction bases outside the gene matches: 7. The CDR3 consists of 16 residues. CDR3 amino acids: CASRVTGGFSGNTIYF. CDR3 nucleotides: TGTGCCAGCAGAGTCACAGGGGGTTTCTCTGGAAACACCATATATTTT.

This chain uses TRBV7-2 with TRBJ1-1, with 8 bases fitting TRBD1. From germline, CDR1 is SGHTA and CDR2 FQGNSA. The ends lost 0 bases at V and 7 bases at J; junction bases unmatched: 7. This CDR3 contains 15 residues. CDR3 nucleotide sequence: TGTGCCAGCAGCTTAGCGCCCGGACAGGGCATTGAAGCTTTCTTT. This encodes CASSLAPGQGIEAFF. Variable domain in full (rest from reference TRBV7-2 and TRBJ1-1): GAGVSQSPSNKVTEKGKDVELRCDPISGHTALYWYRQSLGQGLEFLIYFQGNSAPDKSGLPSDRFSAERTGGSVSTLTIQRTQQEDSAVYLCASSLAPGQGIEAFFGQGTRLTVV.

The gene calls are TRBV6-5 and TRBJ1-1; the match to TRBD1 covers 9 bases. This CDR3 has 12 amino acids. V lost 6 bases, J lost 10 bases, and 6 bases stayed unmatched. Germline V lookup: CDR1 MNHEY, CDR2 SVGAGI. Here the CDR3 DNA reads TGTGCCAGCAGATTACAGGGGGCGCGAGCTTTCTTT. This gives the protein CASRLQGARAFF.

This chain's CDR3 is CASSTRGPGKWDQPQHF. The DNA for the CDR3 is TGTGCCAGCAGCACCCGCGGTCCGGGTAAATGGGATCAGCCCCAGCATTTT. The V and J genes are TRBV5-6 and TRBJ1-5; D gene ambiguous. V lost 4 bases and J 5 bases, leaving 22 bases between the germline ends. Germline loops: CDR1 SGHDT, CDR2 YYEEEE. The CDR3 consists of 17 residues. Together with reference TRBV5-6 and TRBJ1-5, the CDR3 gives the full variable domain: DAGVTQSPTHLIKTRGQQVTLRCSPKSGHDTVSWYQQALGQGPQFIFQYYEEEERQRGNFPDRFSGHQFPNYSSELNVNALLLGDSALYLCASSTRGPGKWDQPQHFGDGTRLSIL.

This clone has only one observation. This rearrangement joins TRBV5-4 to TRBJ1-2; 8 bases map to TRBD1. J gave up 5 bases and V 0 bases, and 15 bases lay outside the gene matches. The CDR3 length is 18 residues. Germline loops: CDR1 SGHNT, CDR2 YYREEE (reference sequence). As DNA, the CDR3 is TGTGCCAGCAGCTTGGTCGGCAGGGGGCTCGTAGGAGGGTATGGCTACACCTTC. Protein sequence: CASSLVGRGLVGGYGYTF.

The genes are TRBV5-5 and TRBJ2-3; TRBD2 matches 9 bases. After removal of 4 bases from V and 5 bases from J, the junction contained 17 bases not matched to a gene. Germline CDR1 is SGHKS and CDR2 is YYEKEE (reference sequence). There are 18 residues in the CDR3. The DNA for the CDR3 is TGTGCCAGCAGCCACGGGGTGGGTAGCGGGGGCGGGGAAGATACGCAGTATTTT. Its translation: CASSHGVGSGGGEDTQYF.

V is TRBV29-1 and J is TRBJ2-1; 10 nucleotides align to TRBD2. The V and J ends lost 4 bases and 6 bases, in that order; junction bases with no gene match: 9. This CDR3 has 15 amino acids. Germline assignment: CDR1 SQVTM and CDR2 ANQGSEA. The CDR3 loop reads CSVVGLAGATNEQFF. For the CDR3, the DNA is TGCAGCGTTGTAGGTCTAGCGGGAGCTACCAATGAGCAGTTCTTC.

This sequence joins TRBV19 and TRBJ2-1; a weak D match, TRBD2 (5 bases). V dropped 7 bases and J dropped 3 bases, with 13 bases sitting between them. Germline CDR1 LNHDA, CDR2 SQIVND (reference sequence). CDR3 length: 14 amino acids. The CDR3 DNA sequence: TGTGCCAGTACCGAGCACGGGGTCTACAATGAGCAGTTCTTC. Protein: CASTEHGVYNEQFF.

The J gene is TRBJ1-4, the V gene TRBV6-5, with a weak D call TRBD1 (6 bases). This CDR3 is built from 15 residues. V gave up 2 bases and J gave up 8 bases, with 15 bases separating them. Germline V lookup: CDR1 MNHEY, CDR2 SVGAGI. This CDR3 reads CASSYTWGQKEKLFF. The CDR3 DNA sequence: TGTGCCAGCAGTTACACCTGGGGGCAGAAGGAAAAACTGTTTTTT.

The rearrangement links TRBV5-5 to TRBJ2-5; 7 bases are a match to TRBD2. V was clipped by 0 bases and J by 6 bases; unmatched bases: 5. CDR3 size: 14 residues. CDR1 is SGHKS, CDR2 YYEKEE, per germline (reference sequence). Here the CDR3 reads CASSLALATQTQYF. CDR3 bases: TGTGCCAGCAGCTTGGCACTAGCGACGCAGACCCAGTACTTC.

Concerning this clone itself: Other DNA sequences from this sample encode an identical CDR3 as well. The chain links TRBV29-1 to TRBJ1-1, with D possibly matching TRBD1 (5 bases). Germline values: CDR1 SQVTM, CDR2 ANQGSEA. V was cut by 5 bases and J by 8 bases, with 12 bases left in between. This CDR3 has 11 residues. CDR3: CSVQGMREAFF. In DNA form, the CDR3 reads TGCAGCGTTCAGGGTATGAGAGAAGCTTTCTTT. Full variable domain (missing parts from reference TRBV29-1 and TRBJ1-1): SAVISQKPSRDICQRGTSLTIQCQVDSQVTMMFWYRQQPGQSLTLIATANQGSEATYESGFVIDKFPISRPNLTFSTLTVSNMSPEDSSIYLCSVQGMREAFFGQGTRLTVV.

The chain couples TRBV5-3 to TRBJ2-1; 9 bases align to TRBD1. TRBV5-3 is designated an ORF whose function remains uncertain. The CDR3 covers 17 residues. Trimming removed 1 base from V and 4 bases from J; junction bases left unmatched: 9. DNA for the CDR3: TGTGCCAGAAGCTTGCCGGGACAGGGAAGTGCGTACAATGAGCAGTTCTTC. Amino acids: CARSLPGQGSAYNEQFF.

This clone was counted between two and nine times. The CDR3 loop reads CASSRTSGYEQYF. DNA of the CDR3: TGTGCCAGCAGCCGGACTAGCGGATACGAGCAGTACTTC. The rearrangement uses TRBV9 and TRBJ2-7, with TRBD2 matching over 10 bases. The V gene end was trimmed by 4 bases and the J gene end by 4 bases; junction bases not matched to a gene: 2. The CDR3 covers 13 residues. The germline CDR1 and CDR2 sequences are SGDLS and YYNGEE.